The 25 T cell receptor beta chains below come from one sample, sequenced in a study of cytotoxic CD8 clonotypes in ibrutinib-treated CLL. Method: immunoSEQ multiplex PCR; TCRdb's copy keeps in-frame clones and lacks some. This sample has 300,000 to 350,000 clones; 80% occur once, and the top ten carry over 5%. The sample here was PBMCs, taken before ibrutinib treatment. These receptors all come from a human donor with chronic lymphocytic leukemia.

This clone was seen just once. The rearrangement joins TRBV28 to TRBJ2-7; TRBD1 agrees at 10 bases. V lost 0 bases to trimming and J lost 6 bases; unmatched junction nucleotides: 5. CDR1 is MDHEN, CDR2 SYDVKM, per germline. The CDR3 loop spans 15 amino acids. The CDR3 DNA reads TGTGCCAGCAGTTTATGGGGTGACAGGGGGCGCGAGCAGTACTTC. Protein: CASSLWGDRGREQYF. The whole variable domain, filled in from reference TRBV28 and TRBJ2-7, reads DVKVTQSSRYLVKRTGEKVFLECVQDMDHENMFWYRQDPGLGLRLIYFSYDVKMKEKGDIPEGYSVSREKKERFSLILESASTNQTSMYLCASSLWGDRGREQYFGPGTRLTVT.

This chain connects TRBV7-6 to TRBJ2-3, with no clear D. CDR1 SGHVS and CDR2 FNYEAQ come from the germline V gene. Trimming cost V 5 bases and J 3 bases, with 12 bases left between them. The CDR3 extends over 14 amino acids. The CDR3 loop is CASSLATLTDTQYF. The CDR3 bases are TGTGCCAGCAGCCTCGCGACCCTTACAGATACGCAGTATTTT.

This chain joins TRBV7-6 and TRBJ2-7; 9 bases map to TRBD1. Germline V gives CDR1 SGHVS, CDR2 FNYEAQ. With 4 bases clipped from V and 6 bases from J, the junction kept 10 bases outside the gene matches. The CDR3 totals 15 residues. CDR3 sequence reads: CASSSGGQGLGEQYF. CDR3 DNA sequence: TGTGCCAGCAGCTCAGGGGGACAGGGCTTGGGCGAGCAGTACTTC.

J is TRBJ2-3 and V is TRBV9, with 12 bases matching TRBD2. CDR1 and CDR2 (germline): SGDLS, YYNGEE. V was pared by 0 bases and J by 0 bases, with 2 bases of the junction left unmatched. CDR3 length: 17 residues. The CDR3: CASSVGGLAGSTDTQYF. CDR3 bases: TGTGCCAGCAGCGTAGGAGGACTAGCGGGAAGCACAGATACGCAGTATTTT.

This chain uses TRBV7-8 with TRBJ2-3; 13 bases line up with TRBD2. Germline CDR1 reads SGHVS; CDR2 reads FQNEAQ. The CDR3 length is 18 residues. V trimming: 3 bases; J trimming: 8 bases; junction bases outside the gene matches: 14. The DNA of the CDR3 is TGTGCCAGCAGCTTTCGGGACTGGACTAGCGGGAGTTTCGTTACGCAGTATTTT. Protein sequence: CASSFRDWTSGSFVTQYF.

The chain recombines TRBV14 with TRBJ2-1, with 8 nucleotides matching TRBD2. Trimming at V came to 4 bases and at J to 0 bases, leaving 11 bases not matched to a gene. The V gene's germline CDR1 is SGHDN and CDR2 FVKESK. This CDR3 spans 18 amino acids. CDR3 in amino acids: CASSLGTSSFHSYNEQFF. The CDR3, as DNA: TGTGCCAGCAGCCTCGGGACTAGTAGCTTCCACTCCTACAATGAGCAGTTCTTC.

This clone was counted between two and nine times. This chain connects TRBV4-1 to TRBJ1-1, with TRBD1 identical over 7 bases. Per the germline V gene, CDR1 is MGHRA and CDR2 is YSYEKL. Trimming took 1 base from V and 8 from J; bases not matched to a gene: 4. CDR3 length equals 13 residues. The CDR3 DNA reads TGCGCCAGCAGCCAAGTCCCACAGGGGGAAGCTTTCTTT. This codes for CASSQVPQGEAFF.

The chain has TRBV4-3 and TRBJ2-3; D gene unclear. CDR3 size: 16 residues. The germline gives CDR1 LGHNA, CDR2 YSLEER. The V end lost 0 bases, the J end lost 1 base, and 11 bases lay between the germline ends. CDR3 sequence: CASSQDRTTGTDTQYF. DNA of the CDR3: TGCGCCAGCAGCCAAGATCGCACGACTGGCACAGATACGCAGTATTTT.

This clone was seen a few times. The chain employs TRBV6-5 and TRBJ2-7; no definite D call. The germline V gene has CDR1 MNHEY and CDR2 SVGAGI. V shed 2 bases and J shed 7 bases, with 12 bases lying between them. The CDR3 runs 13 residues. The CDR3 here is CASSYPPAGEQYF. CDR3 nucleotide sequence: TGTGCCAGCAGTTACCCGCCGGCCGGAGAGCAGTACTTC.

This clone was seen just once. CDR3 nucleotides: TGTGCCAGCAGCTTAGACTGGGAACGAGAGACCCAGTACTTC. It specifies CASSLDWERETQYF. The V and J genes are TRBV7-6 and TRBJ2-5; no clear D. CDR3 length: 14 residues. V lost 1 base and J 4 bases, leaving 10 bases between the germline ends. Germline lookup yields CDR1 SGHVS and CDR2 FNYEAQ.

This chain uses TRBV4-1 with TRBJ2-3, with TRBD2 matching over 8 bases. J gave up 1 base and V 4 bases, and 10 bases lay outside the gene matches. The CDR3 contains 17 residues. The germline V gene encodes CDR1 MGHRA and CDR2 YSYEKL. CDR3 DNA: TGCGCCAGCAGCCCGATGCTCGGGACTAGGGGCACAGATACGCAGTATTTT. Translation gives CASSPMLGTRGTDTQYF.

This sequence joins TRBV25-1 and TRBJ2-1; weak D call: TRBD1 (5 bases). V lost 8 bases and J 16 bases, leaving 21 bases between the germline ends. This CDR3 contains 12 residues. Germline values: CDR1 MGHDK, CDR2 SYGVNS. CDR3 nucleotide sequence: TGTGCCAGCCGACTGGACACAGCATATCTTTTCTTC. Encoded protein: CASRLDTAYLFF.

The rearrangement joins TRBV28 to TRBJ2-1; 11 bases agree with TRBD1. V gave up 5 bases and J gave up 2 bases; unmatched junction bases: 5. CDR1 MDHEN and CDR2 SYDVKM come from the germline V gene. The CDR3 extends over 16 amino acids. The CDR3 DNA reads TGTGCCAGCAGTAGATGGACAGGGGGCACCTACAATGAGCAGTTCTTC. It codes for CASSRWTGGTYNEQFF.

This clone was detected only a few times. This rearrangement joins TRBV7-9 to TRBJ2-7; D is tentatively TRBD1 or TRBD2 (5 bases each). Germline V gene lookup returns CDR1 SEHNR and CDR2 FQNEAQ (reference sequence). Between the trimmed V and J ends, which lost 5 bases and 3 bases, there was a span of 29 bases. The CDR3 loop spans 19 amino acids. Here the CDR3 DNA reads TGTGCCAGCAGCATGATTAGAGGGACCAGGACGGCCGTCCTCTACGAGCAGTACTTC. Translated: CASSMIRGTRTAVLYEQYF.

The chain carries TRBV27 and TRBJ2-1; tentative D call: TRBD2 (6 bases). This CDR3 is built from 14 residues. V lost 0 bases, J lost 6 bases, and 9 bases lay in between. CDR1 is MNHEY and CDR2 is SMNVEV in the germline V gene (reference sequence). The CDR3 DNA reads as TGTGCCAGCAGTTTATCGGGACTCGTCAATGAGCAGTTCTTC. It encodes CASSLSGLVNEQFF.

The chain uses TRBV7-9 and TRBJ2-7; the D call may be TRBD1 or TRBD2 (5 bases each). The V gene lost 4 bases and the J gene lost 4 bases, with 8 bases spanning the gap. The CDR3 covers 12 residues. CDR1 and CDR2 from the germline V gene are SEHNR and FQNEAQ (reference sequence). This chain's CDR3 is CASSSGLYEQYF. CDR3 bases: TGTGCCAGCAGCTCGGGGCTTTACGAGCAGTACTTC.

V gene TRBV6-5 combines with J gene TRBJ1-5; TRBD1 might be the D (5 bases). Trimming stripped 0 bases from V and 5 bases from J, with 8 bases between. Per germline, CDR1 MNHEY and CDR2 SVGAGI. The CDR3 is 14 amino acids. The CDR3 bases are TGTGCCAGCAGTTACTCAGGAGGGGATCAGCCCCAGCATTTT. It specifies CASSYSGGDQPQHF.

The chain combines TRBV10-3 with TRBJ2-1, with 10 positions matching TRBD2. Germline V gene data show CDR1 as ENHRY and CDR2 as SYGVKD. The CDR3 loop spans 16 amino acids. The trim removed 4 bases at V and 0 bases at J, leaving 3 bases unmatched. The DNA of the CDR3 is TGTGCCATCAGTGGGACTAGCGGCGGCTCCTACAATGAGCAGTTCTTC. Protein sequence: CAISGTSGGSYNEQFF.

The CDR3 loop is CASSTSGSHEQYF. Here the CDR3 DNA reads TGTGCCAGCAGCACTAGCGGGAGCCACGAGCAGTACTTC. The J gene is TRBJ2-7, the V gene TRBV6-1, with 11 positions matching TRBD2. The CDR3 is 13 residues long. After removal of 6 bases from V and 5 bases from J, the junction contained 3 bases not matched to a gene. Germline V lookup: CDR1 MNHNS, CDR2 SASEGT.

The V call is TRBV7-9, the J call TRBJ2-1; no reliable D call. The germline V gene has CDR1 SEHNR and CDR2 FQNEAQ (reference sequence). The CDR3 length is 11 residues. Trimming removed 3 bases at V and 12 bases at J, with 9 bases between. This CDR3 reads CASSLSPPQFF. Here the CDR3 DNA reads TGTGCCAGCAGCTTGAGTCCCCCGCAGTTCTTC.

This clone turned up a few times. The sample holds other DNA sequences that translate to the same CDR3. The rearrangement joins TRBV6-5 to TRBJ1-1; no clear D gene. Germline assignment: CDR1 MNHEY and CDR2 SVGAGI. The CDR3 totals 13 residues. Trimming cost V 2 bases and J 5 bases, with 9 bases left between them. The CDR3 nucleotides read TGTGCCAGCAGTTACAGGGTCGGGACTGAAGCTTTCTTT. Its translation: CASSYRVGTEAFF.

Regarding this clone: A read error may produce the germline difference seen at one junction end. The chain joins TRBV11-1 to TRBJ1-4; the D is unclear. CDR1 is SGHAT and CDR2 is FQDESV in the germline V gene (reference sequence). The CDR3 consists of 16 residues. The CDR3 DNA reads TGTGCCAGCAGCCCGACTCCGAGGTCCCCTAAGGAAAAACTGTTTTTT. This encodes CASSPTPRSPKEKLFF.

J is TRBJ2-7 and V is TRBV14; D remains ambiguous. This CDR3 contains 17 residues. V was cut by 0 bases and J by 7 bases, with 22 bases left in between. CDR1 is SGHDN and CDR2 is FVKESK in the germline V gene. The CDR3 DNA reads TGTGCCAGCAGCCAAGATCGTAGAGCCTACAAAATTGGTGAGCAGTACTTC. It is translated as CASSQDRRAYKIGEQYF.

In its sample, this clone was seen a few times. The chain employs TRBV14 and TRBJ1-1; no definite D call. Germline V lookup: CDR1 SGHDN, CDR2 FVKESK. The CDR3 extends over 15 amino acids. V was shortened by 1 base and J by 0 bases, with 9 bases between the two germline ends. This CDR3 reads CASSQAVRMNTEAFF. CDR3 coding DNA: TGTGCCAGCAGCCAAGCCGTCAGAATGAACACTGAAGCTTTCTTT. The full variable domain, with the rest looked up from reference TRBV14 and TRBJ1-1, is EAGVTQFPSHSVIEKGQTVTLRCDPISGHDNLYWYRRVMGKEIKFLLHFVKESKQDESGMPNNRFLAERTGGTYSTLKVQPAELEDSGVYFCASSQAVRMNTEAFFGQGTRLTVV.

V usage is TRBV7-2 and J usage is TRBJ1-2; D is possibly TRBD1 (5 bases). From germline, CDR1 is SGHTA and CDR2 FQGNSA. The CDR3 consists of 17 residues. V gave up 1 base and J gave up 4 bases, with 19 bases separating them. In DNA form, the CDR3 reads TGTGCCAGCAGCTTAGATTCTGGTGGGGGAGTCCGCTATGGCTACACCTTC. Encoded protein: CASSLDSGGGVRYGYTF.